This T cell receptor beta chain stems from a study of cytomegalovirus exposure and HLA in healthy donors. Between the trimmed V and J ends, which lost 1 base and 0 bases, there was a span of 18 bases. The CDR3 is made up of 18 amino acids. CDR1 and CDR2 (germline): SGHAT, FQDESV (reference sequence). Study results and limitations: Follow-up analysis seemed to connect common viral pathogens with several of the most significant clusters identified. With further analysis later on, most CMV-associated TCR beta chains appeared HLA-restricted. Some TCR beta chains (164 of them) were listed as cytomegalovirus-associated.

Notes on this clone: Its target is unknown.

Primers for the PCR totalled 60 Vbeta and 13 Jbeta. Clones were sequenced by immunoSEQ multiplex PCR, and TCRdb holds only the in-frame ones, with some missing. The sample records some 92,000 clones, around 72% being singletons. All the people who gave samples were healthy bone marrow donors. The chain has TRBV11-1 and TRBJ1-1, with TRBD1 as a possible D gene (5 bases). Sequencing was done on a sample of PBMCs. This sequence originates from a young man in good health and CMV-seropositive. CDR3 sequence (DNA): TGTGCCAGCAGCTTAGAAGCGATCAGGGCGCGCCTGAACACTGAAGCTTTCTTT. Its protein is CASSLEAIRARLNTEAFF.